These 27 T cell receptor beta chains were sequenced from one sample in a study of cytomegalovirus exposure and HLA in healthy donors. 13 Jbeta primers and 60 Vbeta primers were used for the PCR. Here immunoSEQ multiplex PCR was the method, and the copy in TCRdb shows in-frame clones only, minus some. Here the sample spans about 260,000 clones, around 65% being singletons. Sequences were obtained from PBMCs. These receptors came from a female donor in good health and CMV-seronegative.

This clone turned up a few times. The chain employs TRBV5-4 and TRBJ1-3; a possible D gene is TRBD1 (5 bases). The CDR3 sequence is 15 residues long. Trimming left V 0 bases short and J 0 bases short, with 7 bases between. Germline V gene data show CDR1 as SGHNT and CDR2 as YYREEE (reference sequence). The CDR3 coding sequence is TGTGCCAGCAGCTTGGGACAGAGCTCTGGAAACACCATATATTTT. Amino acid sequence: CASSLGQSSGNTIYF.

This clone has a single count. The CDR3 nucleotides are TGTGCCAGCAGGGGGACTAGCGGGAGCAAATCCACCGGGGAGCTGTTTTTT. Translating gives CASRGTSGSKSTGELFF. The rearrangement links TRBV2 to TRBJ2-2; TRBD2 aligns across 14 bases. CDR3 length: 17 residues. V trimming: 6 bases; J trimming: 4 bases; junction bases outside the gene matches: 7. Germline-derived CDR1 and CDR2 are SNHLY and FYNNEI.

The gene calls are TRBV6-6 and TRBJ2-4, with D possibly matching TRBD1 (5 bases). Germline V gene sequence: CDR1 MNHNY, CDR2 SVGAGI (reference sequence). The CDR3 has 13 residues. V was cut by 6 bases and J by 8 bases, with 14 bases left in between. For the CDR3, the DNA is TGTGCCAGCAGCAATGGGGCGCTAGACATTCAGTACTTC. It yields the protein CASSNGALDIQYF.

The chain recombines TRBV20-1 with TRBJ2-1; D uncertain. Germline-derived CDR1 and CDR2 are DFQATT and SNEGSKA (reference sequence). The length of the CDR3 is 10 residues. The V end was cut by 3 bases, the J end by 5 bases, with 2 bases between. The DNA for the CDR3 is TGCAGTGCTAGTAACAATGAGCAGTTCTTC. Its protein product is CSASNNEQFF.

The chain couples TRBV7-9 to TRBJ1-2, with D possibly being TRBD1 (5 bases). This CDR3 contains 16 residues. Germline assignment: CDR1 SEHNR and CDR2 FQNEAQ (reference sequence). Trimming took 3 bases from V and 3 from J, leaving 17 bases between them. DNA for the CDR3: TGTGCCAGCAGCTTTTCCCCTAGGCTAGGGGACTATGGCTACACCTTC. Encoded protein: CASSFSPRLGDYGYTF.

The genes are TRBV2 and TRBJ2-7; weak D call: TRBD1 (6 bases). Germline assignment: CDR1 SNHLY and CDR2 FYNNEI. Trimming stripped 10 bases from V and 2 bases from J, with 12 bases between. The CDR3 contains 12 residues. The CDR3 DNA reads TGTGCCACCAGAAGGGACACCTACGAGCAGTACTTC. Residues: CATRRDTYEQYF.

The chain uses TRBV9 and TRBJ2-2; 8 nucleotides agree with TRBD1. This CDR3 comprises 15 residues. Germline assignment: CDR1 SGDLS and CDR2 YYNGEE. With 3 bases clipped from V and 4 bases from J, the junction kept 5 bases outside the gene matches. The CDR3 loop reads CASSARGLSTGELFF. The CDR3, as DNA: TGTGCCAGCAGCGCCAGGGGGCTTAGCACCGGGGAGCTGTTTTTT. Full variable domain (outside the CDR3, taken from reference TRBV9 and TRBJ2-2): DSGVTQTPKHLITATGQRVTLRCSPRSGDLSVYWYQQSLDQGLQFLIQYYNGEERAKGNILERFSAQQFPDLHSELNLSSLELGDSALYFCASSARGLSTGELFFGEGSRLTVL.

The CDR3 sequence: CASSLVRGVGYF. In nucleotides, the CDR3 is TGTGCCAGCAGCTTAGTGCGGGGCGTAGGGTATTTT. The chain couples TRBV7-2 to TRBJ2-3; D perhaps matches TRBD2 (6 bases). Germline values: CDR1 SGHTA, CDR2 FQGNSA. This CDR3 has 12 amino acids. V gave up 1 base and J gave up 14 bases, with 13 bases separating them. The whole variable domain, filled in from reference TRBV7-2 and TRBJ2-3, reads GAGVSQSPSNKVTEKGKDVELRCDPISGHTALYWYRQSLGQGLEFLIYFQGNSAPDKSGLPSDRFSAERTGGSVSTLTIQRTQQEDSAVYLCASSLVRGVGYFGPGTRLTVL.

This clone has just a few counts. The chain employs TRBV6-1 and TRBJ2-2, with 7 bases identical to TRBD2. V dropped 1 base and J dropped 6; count of bases not matched to a gene: 8. CDR3 length: 16 amino acids. In germline, CDR1 is MNHNS, CDR2 SASEGT. Here the CDR3 DNA reads TGTGCCAGCAGTGAAGAGGGCGGGAGCGGGGCCGGGGAGCTGTTTTTT. It yields the protein CASSEEGGSGAGELFF.

The V call is TRBV5-1, the J call TRBJ2-5; TRBD2 might be the D (6 bases). The V gene lost 3 bases and the J gene lost 6 bases, with 15 bases spanning the gap. The length of the CDR3 is 14 residues. The germline gives CDR1 SGHRS, CDR2 YFSETQ. The CDR3 DNA is TGCGCCAGCAGCTCGGAGTCTAGCGCTCAGACCCAGTACTTC. Amino acids: CASSSESSAQTQYF.

The chain recombines TRBV9 with TRBJ2-7; 10 bases line up with TRBD2. The CDR3 length is 16 residues. Germline CDR1 and CDR2: SGDLS and YYNGEE. V trimming: 0 bases; J trimming: 1 base; junction bases outside the gene matches: 4. Here the CDR3 reads CASSVGASGSSYEQYF. The CDR3 bases are TGTGCCAGCAGCGTAGGAGCTAGCGGGAGTTCCTACGAGCAGTACTTC. The full variable domain, its missing parts supplied by reference TRBV9 and TRBJ2-7, is DSGVTQTPKHLITATGQRVTLRCSPRSGDLSVYWYQQSLDQGLQFLIQYYNGEERAKGNILERFSAQQFPDLHSELNLSSLELGDSALYFCASSVGASGSSYEQYFGPGTRLTVT.

The chain combines TRBV5-6 with TRBJ1-6, with D possibly being TRBD1 (5 bases). V was clipped by 4 bases and J by 9 bases, with 20 bases between them. Germline CDR1 reads SGHDT; CDR2 reads YYEEEE. CDR3 length equals 16 residues. CDR3 in amino acids: CASSGLGAGQGSPLHF. The CDR3 DNA is TGTGCCAGCAGCGGGCTAGGGGCCGGGCAAGGTTCACCCCTCCACTTT.

This sequence joins TRBV10-3 and TRBJ1-2; 7 bases are shared with TRBD1. The CDR3 is 12 amino acids. Germline CDR1 is ENHRY and CDR2 is SYGVKD. V gave up 6 bases and J gave up 6 bases; unmatched junction bases: 4. CDR3 in amino acids: CAIRGTENGYTF. CDR3 in DNA: TGTGCCATCAGAGGGACAGAGAATGGCTACACCTTC.

This rearrangement joins TRBV2 to TRBJ2-7; no clear D. CDR3 length: 12 amino acids. Trimming stripped 0 bases from V and 6 bases from J, with 6 bases between. The germline CDR1 and CDR2 sequences are SNHLY and FYNNEI. In nucleotides, the CDR3 is TGTGCCAGCAGTGAAGCGACGGGCGAGCAGTACTTC. It is translated as CASSEATGEQYF.

This chain uses TRBV7-3 with TRBJ2-1; the match to TRBD2 covers 9 bases. V trimming: 5 bases; J trimming: 2 bases; junction bases outside the gene matches: 13. The germline V gene has CDR1 SGHTA and CDR2 FQGTGA. This CDR3 region has 18 residues. CDR3 sequence (DNA): TGTGCCAGCAGCCCCGGGCGGGGGGGTAGCGGGGCCTACAATGAGCAGTTCTTC. Translating gives CASSPGRGGSGAYNEQFF.

The rearrangement links TRBV19 to TRBJ2-1; 7 bases are shared with TRBD2. Per the germline V gene, CDR1 is LNHDA and CDR2 is SQIVND (reference sequence). V was pared by 2 bases and J by 0 bases, with 10 bases of the junction left unmatched. The CDR3 has 18 residues. In DNA form, the CDR3 reads TGTGCCAGTAGTATAATCCCCCGAGCGGGAAGCTCCTACAATGAGCAGTTCTTC. Translated: CASSIIPRAGSSYNEQFF.

This clone was seen a few times. The V and J genes are TRBV25-1 and TRBJ2-2; TRBD1 might be the D (5 bases). The CDR3 is 17 residues long. Germline lookup yields CDR1 MGHDK and CDR2 SYGVNS. Trimming cost V 2 bases and J 5 bases, with 18 bases left between them. The CDR3 DNA sequence: TGTGCCAGCAGTGAACCCACCCCGGGTAGGGGAACCGGGGAGCTGTTTTTT. Encoded protein: CASSEPTPGRGTGELFF.

On this clone: The junction differs from germline at one of its ends, possibly a read error. The chain employs TRBV7-9 and TRBJ2-5; no clear D gene. Germline CDR1 is SEHNR and CDR2 is FQNEAQ (reference sequence). CDR3 size: 16 residues. The CDR3 protein is CSSSLETLDPRETQYF. The CDR3 bases are TGTTCCAGCAGCTTAGAGACTCTCGACCCTCGAGAGACCCAGTACTTC.

The V and J genes are TRBV4-1 and TRBJ2-3; D is uncertain. This CDR3 contains 15 residues. In germline, CDR1 is MGHRA, CDR2 YSYEKL. With 1 base removed from V and 5 bases from J, the gap between germline ends came to 13 bases. The CDR3 nucleotides are TGCGCCAGCAGCCAAGGGAACCCGGAGCTAGATACGCAGTATTTT. Translating gives CASSQGNPELDTQYF.

The rearrangement joins TRBV19 to TRBJ1-3, with D perhaps TRBD1 (6 bases). The germline gives CDR1 LNHDA, CDR2 SQIVND (reference sequence). V was clipped by 5 bases and J by 4 bases, with 12 bases between them. The CDR3 spans 14 residues. The CDR3, as DNA: TGTGCCAGTAGTGAGGGGGTCTCGGGAAACACCATATATTTT. Protein sequence: CASSEGVSGNTIYF.

This chain uses TRBV5-1 with TRBJ2-5, with unresolved D. The CDR3 covers 15 residues. The germline V gene encodes CDR1 SGHRS and CDR2 YFSETQ. V was clipped by 1 base and J by 1 base, with 11 bases between them. The CDR3 spells CASSLSPRGQETQYF. CDR3 bases: TGCGCCAGCAGCTTGTCCCCTAGAGGCCAAGAGACCCAGTACTTC.

The rearrangement links TRBV2 to TRBJ1-1; TRBD1 matches at 10 bases. Trimming cost V 9 bases and J 6 bases; bases outside gene matches: 7. This CDR3 region has 13 residues. Germline lookup yields CDR1 SNHLY and CDR2 FYNNEI. The CDR3 nucleotides read TGTGCCAGTACGGGACAGGGGTTCTCTGAAGCTTTCTTT. It specifies CASTGQGFSEAFF.

The rearrangement uses TRBV19 and TRBJ2-7; 8 nucleotides match TRBD1. This CDR3 is 15 amino acids long. With V trimmed by 4 bases and J by 3 bases, 8 bases remained unmatched. Germline lookup yields CDR1 LNHDA and CDR2 SQIVND (reference sequence). The CDR3 DNA reads TGTGCCAGTAGTACAGGAGACAGGGGAGGCTACGAGCAGTACTTC. It specifies CASSTGDRGGYEQYF.

The chain carries TRBV19 and TRBJ2-2; TRBD2 matches 7 bases. The CDR3 sequence is 15 residues long. Germline V gene sequence: CDR1 LNHDA, CDR2 SQIVND (reference sequence). The trim removed 3 bases at V and 3 bases at J, leaving 4 bases unmatched. The CDR3 coding sequence is TGTGCCAGTAGTATGGCTAGCGGACACACCGGGGAGCTGTTTTTT. The encoded protein is CASSMASGHTGELFF.

This clone was recorded only once. The chain employs TRBV2 and TRBJ2-6; TRBD1 matches at 8 bases. The germline CDR1 and CDR2 sequences are SNHLY and FYNNEI. The length of the CDR3 is 18 residues. Losses at the gene ends were 1 base for V and 1 base for J; bases not matched to a gene: 6. CDR3 in DNA: TGTGCCAGCAGTGAAGAGGACAGGGCTATATCTGGGGCCAACGTCCTGACTTTC. It is translated as CASSEEDRAISGANVLTF.

This chain uses TRBV13 with TRBJ2-4, with D unresolved. The CDR3 length is 13 residues. Germline V gene data show CDR1 as PRHDT and CDR2 as FYEKMQ (reference sequence). V gave up 2 bases and J gave up 6 bases, with 8 bases separating them. The chain's CDR3 is CASSLRVPNIQYF. DNA of the CDR3: TGTGCCAGCAGCTTAAGAGTTCCAAACATTCAGTACTTC.

The rearrangement links TRBV11-2 to TRBJ2-2; D may be TRBD2 (6 bases). Germline CDR1 and CDR2: SGHAT and FQNNGV. V was clipped by 5 bases and J by 6 bases, with 19 bases between them. The CDR3 contains 16 residues. The CDR3 region has the DNA TGTGCCAGCAGCCCTGCCGGGACTTCCGTTGCCGGGGAGCTGTTTTTT. Translating gives CASSPAGTSVAGELFF.